These 28 T cell receptor beta chains were sequenced from one sample in a study of cytomegalovirus exposure and HLA in healthy donors. Only in-frame clones appear in the TCRdb table, and some are missing; sequencing was by immunoSEQ multiplex PCR. The table has about 50,000 clones, around 94% seen once. The sample was PBMCs. The receptors originated from a man aged 18 to 35 in good health and CMV-seronegative.

Only one count was recorded for this clone. The V and J genes are TRBV29-1 and TRBJ2-1; 9 bases are shared with TRBD2. Germline V gives CDR1 SQVTM, CDR2 ANQGSEA. This CDR3 comprises 14 residues. The junction had 11 bases not matched to a gene; V was cut back by 7 bases and J by 7 bases. CDR3 sequence: CSGQTSGPGNEQFF. CDR3 DNA sequence: TGCAGCGGTCAGACTAGCGGCCCAGGTAATGAGCAGTTCTTC.

The chain uses TRBV7-2 and TRBJ2-7; TRBD1 matches 10 bases. CDR3 size: 16 residues. CDR1 and CDR2 from the germline V gene are SGHTA and FQGNSA. Trimming removed 4 bases from V and 4 bases from J; junction bases left unmatched: 10. CDR3 coding DNA: TGTGCCAGCAGCTCGCCGGGACAGGGGTTCTTATACGAGCAGTACTTC. Amino acids: CASSSPGQGFLYEQYF.

The chain has TRBV5-1 and TRBJ2-2, with TRBD1 matching over 7 bases. V shed 0 bases and J 6 bases; nucleotides not matched to a gene: 5. Germline V gene lookup returns CDR1 SGHRS and CDR2 YFSETQ. The CDR3 spans 15 residues. The CDR3 coding sequence is TGCGCCAGCAGCTTGGGACAGGGCTGGTCCGGGGAGCTGTTTTTT. Translated: CASSLGQGWSGELFF.

This chain uses TRBV13 with TRBJ2-3; no reliable D call. This CDR3 has 14 residues. Deletions cut 4 bases from V and 2 bases from J, with 10 bases between. CDR1 PRHDT and CDR2 FYEKMQ come from the germline V gene (reference sequence). The DNA of the CDR3 is TGTGCCAGCAGCTCCCGACTGGACACAGATACGCAGTATTTT. Translating it yields CASSSRLDTDTQYF.

The chain combines TRBV2 with TRBJ2-2, with 7 bases matching TRBD2. This CDR3 spans 15 amino acids. Trimming removed 3 bases from V and 5 bases from J; junction bases left unmatched: 6. Germline CDR1 is SNHLY and CDR2 is FYNNEI. CDR3 nucleotides: TGTGCCAGCAGTGAGGTTAGCGGGCTGACCGGGGAGCTGTTTTTT. Amino acid sequence: CASSEVSGLTGELFF.

The chain links TRBV5-5 to TRBJ2-3; 9 positions match TRBD2. Trimming removed 0 bases from V and 4 bases from J; junction bases left unmatched: 6. CDR1 is SGHKS and CDR2 is YYEKEE in the germline V gene (reference sequence). The CDR3 length is 16 residues. The CDR3 DNA follows: TGTGCCAGCAGCTTGGCCCCTAGCGGGACTGCAGATACGCAGTATTTT. Protein sequence: CASSLAPSGTADTQYF.

V and J are TRBV15 and TRBJ2-7; the D gene is possibly TRBD1 (5 bases). V lost 0 bases, J lost 7 bases, and 19 bases lay in between. CDR1 and CDR2 from the germline V gene are LNHNV and YYDKDF (reference sequence). This CDR3 spans 16 amino acids. CDR3 protein: CATSRDLGPLAGEQYF. In DNA form, the CDR3 reads TGTGCCACCAGCAGAGATCTGGGGCCATTAGCCGGGGAGCAGTACTTC.

This clone was recorded once. V and J are TRBV11-3 and TRBJ2-4; tentative D call: TRBD1 (6 bases). Trimming pared 5 bases from V and 9 bases from J, leaving 14 bases between. The CDR3 consists of 13 residues. Germline values: CDR1 SGHNT, CDR2 YENEEA. The CDR3: CASSEGTGFIQYF. CDR3 sequence (DNA): TGTGCCAGCAGCGAAGGTACAGGGTTCATTCAGTACTTC.

The chain recombines TRBV5-1 with TRBJ2-5; D call uncertain. Germline-derived CDR1 and CDR2 are SGHRS and YFSETQ. Trimming took 0 bases from V and 1 from J, leaving 13 bases between them. This CDR3 has 16 amino acids. The chain's CDR3 is CASSLVNPGGQETQYF. CDR3 coding DNA: TGCGCCAGCAGCTTGGTAAATCCGGGTGGCCAAGAGACCCAGTACTTC.

The rearrangement links TRBV5-1 to TRBJ1-3, with 7 bases that match TRBD1. Germline values: CDR1 SGHRS, CDR2 YFSETQ. CDR3 length: 17 residues. V was pared by 4 bases and J by 0 bases, with 10 bases of the junction left unmatched. The CDR3 region has the DNA TGCGCCAGCAGCGCCGATTTACGGGACAGCTCTGGAAACACCATATATTTT. It encodes CASSADLRDSSGNTIYF.

This clone occurred once. The rearrangement joins TRBV13 to TRBJ2-1; 7 bases are shared with TRBD2. The germline CDR1 and CDR2 sequences are PRHDT and FYEKMQ (reference sequence). This CDR3 has 16 amino acids. Trimming removed 0 bases from V and 6 bases from J; junction bases left unmatched: 8. CDR3 protein: CASSLGSAGVINEQFF. The CDR3 DNA follows: TGTGCCAGCAGCTTAGGTTCGGCGGGAGTAATCAATGAGCAGTTCTTC.

CDR3: CASSQAQLRGDEQFF. CDR3 DNA sequence: TGCGCCAGCAGCCAAGCGCAGCTCAGGGGGGATGAGCAGTTCTTC. V and J are TRBV4-1 and TRBJ2-1, with D possibly TRBD1 on 7 matching bases. CDR3 size: 15 residues. Per germline, CDR1 MGHRA and CDR2 YSYEKL. V was pared by 1 base and J by 8 bases, with 15 bases between.

A word on this clone: This sample includes further DNA sequences coding for the same CDR3. The rearrangement uses TRBV10-1 and TRBJ1-1; D gene uncertain. Germline V gene sequence: CDR1 WNHNN, CDR2 SYGVQD (reference sequence). The CDR3 runs 13 residues. The ends were cut back, 3 bases at V and 1 base at J, with 6 bases in the middle. CDR3 sequence (DNA): TGCGCCAGCAGTGAACTGAGGAACACTGAAGCTTTCTTT. Translation gives CASSELRNTEAFF.

This clone appeared once. V and J are TRBV10-1 and TRBJ2-7, with 7 bases identical to TRBD2. Germline V gene lookup returns CDR1 WNHNN and CDR2 SYGVQD (reference sequence). The CDR3 length is 14 residues. J lost 6 bases, V lost 5 bases, and 10 bases had no gene match. This CDR3 reads CASSNGLVMGEQYF. CDR3 nucleotides: TGCGCCAGCAGTAACGGACTAGTGATGGGCGAGCAGTACTTC.

J is TRBJ2-2 and V is TRBV6-5; maybe TRBD2 (6 bases). CDR1 and CDR2 (germline): MNHEY, SVGAGI. Trimming pared 6 bases from V and 5 bases from J, leaving 13 bases between. The CDR3 has 14 amino acids. Here the CDR3 reads CASRDTGGTGELFF. The CDR3 DNA reads as TGTGCCAGCAGGGATACTGGGGGGACCGGGGAGCTGTTTTTT.

The chain couples TRBV19 to TRBJ2-7; possible D gene TRBD2, 6 bases. Germline V CDR1 and CDR2: LNHDA, SQIVND (reference sequence). This CDR3 spans 14 amino acids. V was cut by 3 bases and J by 4 bases, with 13 bases left in between. The CDR3 spells CASSINRESYEQYF. CDR3 coding DNA: TGTGCCAGTAGTATCAACCGGGAGAGTTACGAGCAGTACTTC. Full variable domain (rest looked up from reference TRBV19 and TRBJ2-7): DGGITQSPKYLFRKEGQNVTLSCEQNLNHDAMYWYRQDPGQGLRLIYYSQIVNDFQKGDIAEGYSVSREKKESFPLTVTSAQKNPTAFYLCASSINRESYEQYFGPGTRLTVT.

The chain is built from TRBV9 and TRBJ2-2, with 7 bases fitting TRBD2. In germline, CDR1 is SGDLS, CDR2 YYNGEE. The ends lost 7 bases at V and 4 bases at J; junction bases unmatched: 1. The CDR3 totals 12 residues. CDR3 nucleotides: TGTGCCAGCGGGGGGGGCACCGGGGAGCTGTTTTTT. It is translated as CASGGGTGELFF.

This chain links TRBV9 with TRBJ1-4, with D hard to call. CDR3 length: 15 residues. V lost 0 bases, J lost 6 bases, and 12 bases lay in between. Germline V gives CDR1 SGDLS, CDR2 YYNGEE. For the CDR3, the DNA is TGTGCCAGCAGCGTAGATGGGTTGCAGGATGAAAAACTGTTTTTT. This codes for CASSVDGLQDEKLFF.

The chain uses TRBV5-6 and TRBJ2-5, with 7 bases that match TRBD1. With 2 bases clipped from V and 1 base from J, the junction kept 8 bases outside the gene matches. The germline CDR1 and CDR2 sequences are SGHDT and YYEEEE. This CDR3 is 16 amino acids long. DNA for the CDR3: TGTGCCAGCAGCTTAAGAACAGGGGCGATCCAAGAGACCCAGTACTTC. Protein: CASSLRTGAIQETQYF.

This rearrangement joins TRBV9 to TRBJ2-6; D remains ambiguous. This CDR3 contains 16 residues. V dropped 0 bases and J dropped 0 bases, with 7 bases sitting between them. Germline CDR1 is SGDLS and CDR2 is YYNGEE. CDR3 bases: TGTGCCAGCAGCGTAGACAGTTCCTCTGGGGCCAACGTCCTGACTTTC. It is translated as CASSVDSSSGANVLTF. The complete variable domain, with remaining parts taken from reference TRBV9 and TRBJ2-6, reads DSGVTQTPKHLITATGQRVTLRCSPRSGDLSVYWYQQSLDQGLQFLIQYYNGEERAKGNILERFSAQQFPDLHSELNLSSLELGDSALYFCASSVDSSSGANVLTFGAGSRLTVL.

The CDR3 bases are TGTGCCAGCAGCCAAGAGACTAGCGGGAGCGATGAGCAGTTCTTC. This translates into CASSQETSGSDEQFF. The rearrangement links TRBV4-2 to TRBJ2-1; TRBD2 matches at 12 bases. In germline, CDR1 is LGHNA, CDR2 YNFKEQ. The CDR3 runs 15 residues. With V trimmed by 0 bases and J by 8 bases, 2 bases remained unmatched.

The CDR3 sequence is CASSLFISGQETQYF. CDR3 DNA sequence: TGCGCCAGCAGCTTGTTCATCAGTGGCCAAGAGACCCAGTACTTC. The chain uses TRBV5-1 and TRBJ2-5, with D unresolved. Germline CDR1 and CDR2: SGHRS and YFSETQ. The CDR3 loop spans 15 amino acids. Trimming removed 1 base at V and 1 base at J, with 11 bases between. Full variable domain (outside the CDR3, taken from reference TRBV5-1 and TRBJ2-5): KAGVTQTPRYLIKTRGQQVTLSCSPISGHRSVSWYQQTPGQGLQFLFEYFSETQRNKGNFPGRFSGRQFSNSRSEMNVSTLELGDSALYLCASSLFISGQETQYFGPGTRLLVL.

V and J are TRBV2 and TRBJ1-5, with D maybe TRBD1 (6 bases). The V and J ends lost 8 bases and 1 base respectively, with 9 bases between them. The germline V gene has CDR1 SNHLY and CDR2 FYNNEI. The CDR3 length is 13 residues. CDR3 sequence reads: CASRDRSNQPQHF. CDR3 DNA sequence: TGTGCCAGCCGAGACAGGAGCAATCAGCCCCAGCATTTT.

The chain recombines TRBV7-9 with TRBJ2-7, with TRBD2 matching 8 bases. J gave up 5 bases and V 5 bases, and 11 bases lay outside the gene matches. The CDR3 runs 15 residues. The V gene's germline CDR1 is SEHNR and CDR2 FQNEAQ (reference sequence). CDR3 in DNA: TGTGCCAGCAGCGTTATGGGAGCGGGAGAAGACGAGCAGTACTTC. It codes for CASSVMGAGEDEQYF.

DNA of the CDR3: TGTGCCAGCTCACCTGAGGACTTCTCCTACGAGCAGTACTTC. Residues: CASSPEDFSYEQYF. The chain joins TRBV18 to TRBJ2-7; D perhaps matches TRBD2 (5 bases). Germline CDR1 is KGHSH and CDR2 is LQKENI. The V end was cut by 3 bases, the J end by 0 bases, with 9 bases between. The CDR3 sequence is 14 residues long.

The genes are TRBV13 and TRBJ2-3; D perhaps matches TRBD2 (5 bases). There are 14 residues in the CDR3. Germline V CDR1 and CDR2: PRHDT, FYEKMQ (reference sequence). Trimming took 0 bases from V and 4 from J, leaving 8 bases between them. This CDR3 reads CASSLGGSADTQYF. In DNA, the CDR3 is TGTGCCAGCAGCTTAGGAGGGAGCGCAGATACGCAGTATTTT.

The CDR3 loop reads CAWSGGGEQETQYF. DNA for the CDR3: TGTGCCTGGAGTGGTGGGGGCGAACAAGAGACCCAGTACTTC. This chain connects TRBV30 to TRBJ2-5, with D tentatively TRBD1 (6 bases). The germline V and J ends were trimmed by 1 base and 2 bases, with 11 bases remaining between them. The germline gives CDR1 GTSNPN, CDR2 SVGIG (reference sequence). The CDR3 runs to 14 residues.

Only one count was recorded for this clone. This chain uses TRBV5-5 with TRBJ2-7; TRBD2 is a possible D gene (5 bases). The CDR3 totals 12 residues. In germline, CDR1 is SGHKS, CDR2 YYEKEE (reference sequence). Trimming cost V 1 base and J 4 bases, with 6 bases left between them. The CDR3 here is CASSLRGYEQYF. The CDR3 DNA is TGTGCCAGCAGCTTGCGGGGTTACGAGCAGTACTTC.